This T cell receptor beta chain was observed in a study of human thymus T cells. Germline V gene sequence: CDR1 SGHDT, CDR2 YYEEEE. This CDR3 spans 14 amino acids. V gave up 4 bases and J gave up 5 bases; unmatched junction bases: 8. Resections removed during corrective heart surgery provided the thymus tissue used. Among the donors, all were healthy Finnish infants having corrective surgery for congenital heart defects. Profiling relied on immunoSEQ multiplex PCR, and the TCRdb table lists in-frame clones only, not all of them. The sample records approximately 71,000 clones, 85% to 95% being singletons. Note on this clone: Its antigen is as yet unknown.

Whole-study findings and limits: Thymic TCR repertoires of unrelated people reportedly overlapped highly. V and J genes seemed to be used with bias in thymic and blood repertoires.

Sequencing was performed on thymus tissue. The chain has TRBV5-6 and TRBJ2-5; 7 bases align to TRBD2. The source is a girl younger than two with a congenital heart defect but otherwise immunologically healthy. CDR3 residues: CASSPYKGGETQYF. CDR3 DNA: TGTGCCAGCAGCCCATACAAGGGAGGGGAGACCCAGTACTTC.